A single sample is the source of the 32 T cell receptor beta chains below, sequenced in a study of cytomegalovirus exposure and HLA in healthy donors. The PCR employed 60 Vbeta primers together with 13 Jbeta primers. Here immunoSEQ multiplex PCR was the method, and the copy in TCRdb shows in-frame clones only, minus some. The table has 180,000 or so clones, roughly 77% seen once. The specimen was PBMCs. The receptors shown here come from a woman in her thirties or forties in good health and CMV-seropositive.

The chain is built from TRBV27 and TRBJ2-4, with a tentative D call TRBD2 (7 bases). Germline-derived CDR1 and CDR2 are MNHEY and SMNVEV (reference sequence). The CDR3 runs 17 residues. Trimming left V 4 bases short and J 8 bases short, with 24 bases between. The CDR3 here is CASSSHIGAGRGDIQYF. The CDR3 coding sequence is TGTGCCAGCAGTTCCCATATAGGTGCAGGGAGGGGGGACATTCAGTACTTC.

The V call is TRBV5-8, the J call TRBJ2-7; D is uncertain. Germline V gene lookup returns CDR1 SGHTS and CDR2 YDEGEE. The CDR3 is 15 amino acids. V dropped 4 bases and J dropped 0 bases, with 14 bases sitting between them. The DNA of the CDR3 is TGTGCCAGCAGCCCCGGGTGGATTCGCTCCTACGAGCAGTACTTC. Translation: CASSPGWIRSYEQYF.

The table lists this clone with a few counts. The V and J genes are TRBV27 and TRBJ2-7; D gene ambiguous. The length of the CDR3 is 14 residues. Germline loops: CDR1 MNHEY, CDR2 SMNVEV (reference sequence). Trimming stripped 5 bases from V and 6 bases from J, with 17 bases between. The CDR3: CASSPGLRVREQYF. The CDR3, as DNA: TGTGCCAGCAGTCCTGGCCTACGGGTTCGCGAGCAGTACTTC.

This clone came up a few times. The V and J genes are TRBV7-8 and TRBJ2-7; a possible D gene is TRBD1 (5 bases). This CDR3 spans 15 amino acids. Between the trimmed V and J ends, which lost 5 bases and 2 bases, there was a span of 16 bases. Germline CDR1 reads SGHVS; CDR2 reads FQNEAQ. DNA for the CDR3: TGTGCCAGCAGCCGATCCCCGACAGAAACCTACGAGCAGTACTTC. It encodes CASSRSPTETYEQYF.

The genes are TRBV4-2 and TRBJ2-5, with 10 nucleotides matching TRBD2. V dropped 3 bases and J dropped 10; count of bases not matched to a gene: 8. The germline V gene has CDR1 LGHNA and CDR2 YNFKEQ. The CDR3 contains 14 residues. The CDR3 coding sequence is TGTGCCAGCAGCCAGAGCGGGAGGGCCCACCGCCAGTACTTC. It encodes CASSQSGRAHRQYF.

The chain joins TRBV6-6 to TRBJ1-1, with D perhaps matching TRBD1 (5 bases). The CDR3 has 15 amino acids. Trimming took off 5 bases at V and 1 base at J, with 14 bases between the two ends. Germline CDR1 and CDR2: MNHNY and SVGAGI (reference sequence). The CDR3 loop is CASSPLGQGNTEAFF. CDR3 sequence (DNA): TGTGCCAGCAGTCCACTTGGGCAGGGGAACACTGAAGCTTTCTTT.

The rearrangement joins TRBV14 to TRBJ2-1; tentative D call: TRBD2 (6 bases). Trimming pared 5 bases from V and 1 base from J, leaving 18 bases between. Germline CDR1 is SGHDN and CDR2 is FVKESK. The CDR3 runs 17 residues. The CDR3 is CASSTVRGKHSYNEQFF. The CDR3 coding sequence is TGTGCCAGCAGCACCGTCCGGGGGAAGCATTCCTACAATGAGCAGTTCTTC.

The V and J genes are TRBV5-4 and TRBJ2-2, with 11 bases fitting TRBD1. The CDR3 extends over 16 amino acids. Germline CDR1 is SGHNT and CDR2 is YYREEE (reference sequence). After removal of 6 bases from V and 4 bases from J, the junction contained 8 bases not matched to a gene. CDR3 in DNA: TGTGCCAGCACCCCCGCCGGGACAGGGGGCACCGGGGAGCTGTTTTTT. It translates to CASTPAGTGGTGELFF.

A few counts support this clone. The chain combines TRBV6-1 with TRBJ1-5; the match to TRBD1 covers 10 bases. Germline-derived CDR1 and CDR2 are MNHNS and SASEGT. The CDR3 consists of 15 residues. With 2 bases clipped from V and 7 bases from J, the junction kept 5 bases outside the gene matches. The CDR3: CASSERDRGSQPQHF. The CDR3 DNA sequence: TGTGCCAGCAGTGAAAGGGACAGGGGATCCCAGCCCCAGCATTTT.

This clone came up a few times. The chain uses TRBV19 and TRBJ2-1, with a tentative D call TRBD1 (6 bases). Looked up from germline, CDR1 is LNHDA and CDR2 is SQIVND (reference sequence). The CDR3 length is 14 residues. The germline V and J ends were trimmed by 9 bases and 0 bases, with 12 bases remaining between them. CDR3 sequence: CASMTGLSYNEQFF. The CDR3 DNA sequence: TGTGCCAGCATGACAGGCCTCTCCTACAATGAGCAGTTCTTC.

This chain uses TRBV5-5 with TRBJ2-5; the D gene is possibly TRBD1 (6 bases). V was shortened by 2 bases and J by 4 bases, with 15 bases between the two germline ends. This CDR3 has 15 residues. CDR1 and CDR2 from the germline V gene are SGHKS and YYEKEE (reference sequence). CDR3 coding DNA: TGTGCCAGCAGCTTCCGGGACAACGAAGGAGAGACCCAGTACTTC. It yields the protein CASSFRDNEGETQYF. Full variable domain (remainder filled in from reference TRBV5-5 and TRBJ2-5): DAGVTQSPTHLIKTRGQQVTLRCSPISGHKSVSWYQQVLGQGPQFIFQYYEKEERGRGNFPDRFSARQFPNYSSELNVNALLLGDSALYLCASSFRDNEGETQYFGPGTRLLVL.

This clone was picked up one time. Other DNA sequences from this sample encode an identical CDR3 as well. V usage is TRBV2 and J usage is TRBJ2-3; D perhaps matches TRBD2 (6 bases). Germline CDR1 and CDR2: SNHLY and FYNNEI. V was trimmed by 0 bases and J by 6 bases, leaving 10 bases between them. The length of the CDR3 is 14 residues. CDR3 DNA sequence: TGTGCCAGCAGTGAAGCGCTTCGGGGGGATACGCAGTATTTT. It encodes CASSEALRGDTQYF.

In its sample, this clone was seen a few times. V is TRBV7-9 and J is TRBJ2-3, with 8 bases fitting TRBD2. This CDR3 contains 16 residues. Germline V gene lookup returns CDR1 SEHNR and CDR2 FQNEAQ (reference sequence). Trimming cost V 5 bases and J 6 bases; bases outside gene matches: 13. CDR3 nucleotides: TGTGCCAGCAGCCACGCACTAGCGGCGCCTGTTGATACGCAGTATTTT. Translated: CASSHALAAPVDTQYF.

The chain employs TRBV28 and TRBJ1-1; D is uncertain. In germline, CDR1 is MDHEN, CDR2 SYDVKM. Trimming shortened V by 6 bases and J by 4 bases, and 9 bases separated the two germline ends. The CDR3 totals 12 residues. The CDR3 nucleotides read TGTGCCAGCAGCCCACGAGCCACTGAAGCTTTCTTT. Its protein product is CASSPRATEAFF.

V is TRBV7-9 and J is TRBJ1-3, with a tentative D call TRBD1 (5 bases). Trimming pared 5 bases from V and 0 bases from J, leaving 14 bases between. Germline lookup yields CDR1 SEHNR and CDR2 FQNEAQ (reference sequence). CDR3 length: 16 amino acids. The chain's CDR3 is CASSPPARASGNTIYF. The DNA of the CDR3 is TGTGCCAGCAGCCCCCCGGCCAGGGCCTCTGGAAACACCATATATTTT. Together with reference TRBV7-9 and TRBJ1-3, the CDR3 gives the full variable domain: DTGVSQNPRHKITKRGQNVTFRCDPISEHNRLYWYRQTLGQGPEFLTYFQNEAQLEKSRLLSDRFSAERPKGSFSTLEIQRTEQGDSAMYLCASSPPARASGNTIYFGEGSWLTVV.

The sample holds a few counts of this clone. The sample has other DNA sequences that encode this CDR3 too. The chain uses TRBV9 and TRBJ2-3; D is perhaps TRBD2 (6 bases). V was cut by 0 bases and J by 3 bases, with 11 bases left in between. Germline CDR1 SGDLS, CDR2 YYNGEE. CDR3 length equals 15 residues. DNA for the CDR3: TGTGCCAGCAGCGTAGTAGGTAGCGGAACAGATACGCAGTATTTT. This translates into CASSVVGSGTDTQYF.

The J gene is TRBJ2-1, the V gene TRBV11-3, with D perhaps matching TRBD2 (6 bases). V lost 3 bases and J lost 5, with 11 bases in between. Germline CDR1 is SGHNT and CDR2 is YENEEA. The length of the CDR3 is 14 residues. CDR3 amino acids: CASSLEGYNNEQFF. The CDR3 DNA sequence: TGTGCCAGCAGCTTGGAGGGGTATAACAATGAGCAGTTCTTC.

The chain employs TRBV10-1 and TRBJ2-1; 7 bases fit TRBD1. Germline-derived CDR1 and CDR2 are WNHNN and SYGVQD (reference sequence). The J segment lost 0 bases and the V segment lost 4 bases, leaving 3 bases of the junction unmatched. The CDR3 consists of 15 residues. As DNA, the CDR3 is TGCGCCAGCAGTGTCGACAGGGACTCCTACAATGAGCAGTTCTTC. Translated, it gives CASSVDRDSYNEQFF.

The chain couples TRBV12-5 to TRBJ2-1, with no clear D. The CDR3 has 11 residues. V lost 2 bases and J lost 7, with 3 bases in between. Germline CDR1 reads LGHNT; CDR2 reads FRNRAP. The CDR3 spells CASGLTNEQFF. CDR3 sequence (DNA): TGTGCTAGTGGTTTGACAAATGAGCAGTTCTTC.

V usage is TRBV20-1 and J usage is TRBJ1-1; D gene ambiguous. This CDR3 comprises 11 residues. Germline assignment: CDR1 DFQATT and CDR2 SNEGSKA (reference sequence). This CDR3 reads CTKRGDTEAFF. Written as DNA, the CDR3 is TGCACCAAACGCGGGGACACTGAAGCTTTCTTT.

The CDR3 protein is CASKTKGGLAGGPITGELFF. The DNA for the CDR3 is TGTGCCAGTAAAACCAAGGGGGGACTAGCGGGAGGGCCTATCACCGGGGAGCTGTTTTTT. This chain joins TRBV4-2 and TRBJ2-2; 16 bases agree with TRBD2. The CDR3 has 20 residues. Trimming at V came to 9 bases and at J to 4 bases, leaving 17 bases not matched to a gene. Germline values: CDR1 LGHNA, CDR2 YNFKEQ.

The rearrangement links TRBV9 to TRBJ1-4, with 10 bases identical to TRBD1. CDR3 length equals 18 residues. The V gene end was trimmed by 3 bases and the J gene end by 0 bases; junction bases not matched to a gene: 8. CDR1 is SGDLS, CDR2 YYNGEE, per germline. CDR3: CASSETGGAGATNEKLFF. CDR3 sequence (DNA): TGTGCCAGCAGCGAGACAGGGGGCGCAGGGGCAACTAATGAAAAACTGTTTTTT.

The chain couples TRBV7-9 to TRBJ2-7; D might be TRBD1 (6 bases). V gave up 6 bases and J gave up 6 bases, with 12 bases separating them. The germline V gene encodes CDR1 SEHNR and CDR2 FQNEAQ (reference sequence). This CDR3 region has 12 residues. The CDR3: CASRQQGFEQYF. The CDR3 nucleotides read TGTGCCAGCAGGCAACAGGGTTTCGAGCAGTACTTC.

This clone was detected once. This chain connects TRBV29-1 to TRBJ1-1, with unresolved D. V was shortened by 0 bases and J by 12 bases, with 20 bases between the two germline ends. This CDR3 has 14 residues. Germline lookup yields CDR1 SQVTM and CDR2 ANQGSEA. As DNA, the CDR3 is TGCAGCGTTGAAGATCGCGTAGGGAATGGAGGAACTTTCTTT. Residues: CSVEDRVGNGGTFF.

The chain is built from TRBV7-6 and TRBJ2-6, with no clear D. The CDR3 is 14 residues long. Germline V gene lookup returns CDR1 SGHVS and CDR2 FNYEAQ. The ends were cut back, 3 bases at V and 0 bases at J, with 3 bases in the middle. CDR3 loop: CASSFGSGANVLTF. CDR3 sequence (DNA): TGTGCCAGCAGCTTCGGCTCTGGGGCCAACGTCCTGACTTTC.

The CDR3 region is CASSKQGPPRGQYF. The CDR3 nucleotides read TGTGCCAGCAGTAAACAGGGTCCCCCCCGGGGGCAGTACTTC. This chain uses TRBV6-5 with TRBJ2-7, with a weak D call TRBD1 (6 bases). Trimming took 5 bases from V and 9 from J, leaving 20 bases between them. The CDR3 consists of 14 residues. Germline CDR1 reads MNHEY; CDR2 reads SVGAGI.

This chain uses TRBV6-5 with TRBJ1-1; D is undetermined. V lost 6 bases to trimming and J lost 5 bases, with 13 bases between them. The CDR3 is 13 amino acids. Germline V gene sequence: CDR1 MNHEY, CDR2 SVGAGI. CDR3: CASRLGQATEAFF. As DNA, the CDR3 is TGTGCCAGCAGACTAGGGCAGGCAACTGAAGCTTTCTTT.

The chain recombines TRBV29-1 with TRBJ2-1; TRBD2 is a possible D gene (5 bases). Germline-derived CDR1 and CDR2 are SQVTM and ANQGSEA. CDR3 length: 14 residues. The ends were cut back, 6 bases at V and 9 bases at J, with 21 bases in the middle. CDR3 loop: CSVDFTGNAREQFF. The CDR3, as DNA: TGCAGCGTAGACTTTACCGGGAACGCACGTGAGCAGTTCTTC.

V and J are TRBV28 and TRBJ2-5; a weak D match, TRBD1 (5 bases). The CDR3 runs to 15 residues. Trimming took 1 base from V and 5 from J, leaving 14 bases between them. CDR1 and CDR2 from the germline V gene are MDHEN and SYDVKM. CDR3 sequence: CASSLSSGYLETQYF. The CDR3 bases are TGTGCCAGCAGTTTATCTTCAGGGTACTTGGAGACCCAGTACTTC.

This clone came up a few times. The chain joins TRBV30 to TRBJ2-7, with 11 bases lining up with TRBD2. CDR1 and CDR2 (germline): GTSNPN, SVGIG (reference sequence). The V and J ends lost 3 bases and 2 bases, in that order; junction bases with no gene match: 6. This CDR3 has 15 amino acids. CDR3 residues: CAWRPGTSGPYEQYF. As DNA, the CDR3 is TGTGCCTGGAGACCCGGGACTAGCGGTCCCTACGAGCAGTACTTC.

The rearrangement uses TRBV6-1 and TRBJ2-5, with 8 nucleotides matching TRBD1. V was pared by 3 bases and J by 5 bases, with 8 bases of the junction left unmatched. Germline V gene sequence: CDR1 MNHNS, CDR2 SASEGT. The CDR3 length is 15 residues. The CDR3: CASSEADRGWETQYF. The CDR3 DNA sequence: TGTGCCAGCAGTGAGGCTGACAGGGGATGGGAGACCCAGTACTTC.

This clone was counted between two and nine times. This chain links TRBV6-5 with TRBJ2-2; TRBD1 matches 9 bases. Germline lookup yields CDR1 MNHEY and CDR2 SVGAGI. V shed 8 bases and J 0 bases; nucleotides not matched to a gene: 4. The CDR3 extends over 15 amino acids. CDR3 protein: CASGRTGANTGELFF. The CDR3 region has the DNA TGTGCCAGCGGTAGGACAGGGGCGAACACCGGGGAGCTGTTTTTT.